This TCR beta chain is drawn from a study of PD-L1 blockade in urothelial cancer. In the study overall: At some point between 2014 and 2016 therapy began: atezolizumab 1,200 mg intravenously every 3 weeks. About 90% of the 29 patients were men who had bladder-origin urothelial cancer. Patients had undergone 0 to 3 prior chemotherapy regimens.

The CDR3 totals 13 residues. Germline V gene data show CDR1 as MDHEN and CDR2 as SYDVKM. V dropped 6 bases and J dropped 1 base, with 9 bases sitting between them. This table comes from immunoSEQ multiplex PCR, and its TCRdb copy is limited to in-frame clones, with some not included. The sample consists of 55,000 to 70,000 clones, approximately 80% of them appearing once. This clonotype was obtained from a man between 70 and 80 years old with urothelial cancer. Sample: PBMCs, taken around atezolizumab (anti-PD-L1) treatment. This sequence joins TRBV28 and TRBJ2-5, with TRBD1 as a possible D gene (5 bases). The CDR3 DNA follows: TGTGCCAGCAGCCTCCAGGGCCAAGAGACCCAGTACTTC. Protein product: CASSLQGQETQYF.